The next 22 T cell receptor beta chains were all read from a single sample in a study of low-dose radiotherapy and immunotherapy resistance in tumors. Time point of the sample: before trial treatment. With TRAV- and TRBV-specific primers, first-strand cDNA was made, covering the alpha and beta chains. Using a constant-region primer together with a V-primer adapter, TCRs were subjected to around 20 PCR cycles of amplification. TCRdb re-analysed the reads in MiXCR, keeping a single row per CDR3 protein. The table lists about 71,000 distinct CDR3 sequences, 31% of them singletons, with around 10% in the top ten. This specimen consisted of PBMCs, obtained before treatment. The receptors originated from a female donor with ovarian cancer.

The V gene is TRBV2, the J gene TRBJ2-7; 11 bases align to TRBD1. The CDR3 is 14 residues long. Germline V gene data show CDR1 as SNHLY and CDR2 as FYNNEI. The J segment lost 1 base and the V segment lost 11 bases, leaving 7 bases of the junction unmatched. The CDR3 nucleotides are TGTGCCGGCCCAGGACAGGGGGCATCCTACGAGCAGTACTTC. It specifies CAGPGQGASYEQYF.

This clonotype was counted at least ten times. The chain is built from TRBV5-6 and TRBJ2-7; D perhaps matches TRBD2 (6 bases). CDR3 length: 16 amino acids. The V end lost 3 bases, the J end lost 2 bases, and 18 bases lay between the germline ends. The germline CDR1 and CDR2 sequences are SGHDT and YYEEEE. DNA for the CDR3: TGTGCCAGCAGCTATTGGGCAGGGCCGGGGGCCTACGAGCAGTACTTC. Protein: CASSYWAGPGAYEQYF.

The sample holds many counts of this clonotype. This chain connects TRBV9 to TRBJ2-3, with D perhaps matching TRBD2 (5 bases). The CDR3 covers 15 residues. Trimming took off 0 bases at V and 0 bases at J, with 8 bases between the two ends. CDR1 and CDR2 (germline): SGDLS, YYNGEE. Written as DNA, the CDR3 is TGTGCCAGCAGCGTAGGAAGCGGTAGCACAGATACGCAGTATTTT. It yields the protein CASSVGSGSTDTQYF.

The chain joins TRBV5-5 to TRBJ1-1; the match to TRBD1 covers 8 bases. CDR3 length: 14 residues. Germline CDR1 SGHKS, CDR2 YYEKEE (reference sequence). J gave up 5 bases and V 4 bases, and 7 bases lay outside the gene matches. The CDR3 region has the DNA TGTGCCAGCAGCGTACAGGGGGGCCTGACTGAAGCTTTCTTT. This translates into CASSVQGGLTEAFF.

The table lists this clonotype with many counts. The CDR3 DNA reads as TGTGCCATCCGGGGGACTAGCGGGAGACCCTCCTACAATGAGCAGTTCTTC. Translation gives CAIRGTSGRPSYNEQFF. V gene TRBV10-3 combines with J gene TRBJ2-1; 14 bases fit TRBD2. This CDR3 comprises 17 residues. Germline V CDR1 and CDR2: ENHRY, SYGVKD. V shed 8 bases and J 0 bases; nucleotides not matched to a gene: 6.

This clonotype has just a few counts. The genes are TRBV28 and TRBJ2-1; TRBD2 agrees at 9 bases. The germline V gene has CDR1 MDHEN and CDR2 SYDVKM. The CDR3 sequence is 16 residues long. J lost 7 bases, V lost 7 bases, and 14 bases had no gene match. The CDR3: CASKSIAGVYRNEQFF. The CDR3 nucleotides are TGTGCCAGCAAGTCTATAGCGGGAGTGTACCGAAATGAGCAGTTCTTC.

This clonotype has just a few counts. V usage is TRBV5-5 and J usage is TRBJ1-1; no firm D call. V gave up 0 bases and J gave up 0 bases, with 12 bases separating them. Germline CDR1 reads SGHKS; CDR2 reads YYEKEE (reference sequence). This CDR3 comprises 16 residues. The CDR3 bases are TGTGCCAGCAGCTTGGTAGTCGAGACTCTGAACACTGAAGCTTTCTTT. It translates to CASSLVVETLNTEAFF.

This clonotype appeared a single time. One base separates it from a far larger clone, so it is likely a read error. The chain carries TRBV6-8 and TRBJ1-5; possible D gene TRBD1, 5 bases. CDR3 length equals 18 residues. The germline gives CDR1 MNHGY, CDR2 SAAAGT. V was shortened by 0 bases and J by 2 bases, with 17 bases between the two germline ends. The CDR3 loop reads CASSYSPSGVEGNQPQHF. CDR3 coding DNA: TGTGCCAGCAGTTACTCCCCCTCGGGGGTAGAGGGCAATCAGCCCCAGCATTTT.

There are many counts of this clonotype. This rearrangement joins TRBV6-2 or TRBV6-3 to TRBJ2-7; 8 bases are a match to TRBD1. The germline V gene encodes CDR1 MNHEY and CDR2 SVGEGT. The CDR3 has 16 amino acids. V shed 7 bases, J shed 0 bases, and the junction held 11 bases outside the gene matches. As DNA, the CDR3 is TGTGCCAGCACCGACCCGGGACAGGTGAGCTCCTACGAGCAGTACTTC. It codes for CASTDPGQVSSYEQYF.

This clonotype was picked up one time. A read error likely explains this, since a far larger clone differs by one base. The J gene is TRBJ2-7, the V gene TRBV6-6; D could derive from TRBD1 or TRBD2 (5 bases each). The V gene's germline CDR1 is MNHNY and CDR2 SVGAGI (reference sequence). The germline V and J ends were trimmed by 0 bases and 9 bases, with 18 bases remaining between them. This CDR3 spans 15 amino acids. CDR3: CASSYSGTARRGQYF. CDR3 nucleotide sequence: TGTGCCAGCAGTTACTCAGGGACGGCGCGTCGCGGGCAGTACTTC.

This clonotype was seen only once. This CDR3 reads CAWSPSGLTRYEQYF. CDR3 in DNA: TGTGCCTGGAGTCCCTCCGGGCTTACCCGCTACGAGCAGTACTTC. This sequence joins TRBV30 and TRBJ2-7; D not resolved. Trimming took off 2 bases at V and 3 bases at J, with 17 bases between the two ends. The CDR3 covers 15 residues. Germline CDR1 is GTSNPN and CDR2 is SVGIG (reference sequence).

With respect to this clonotype: This probably arose from a read error, given a far larger clone one base away. The chain carries TRBV28 and TRBJ1-4; the D is unclear. Trimming cost V 8 bases and J 4 bases, with 14 bases left between them. The CDR3 contains 14 residues. Germline-derived CDR1 and CDR2 are MDHEN and SYDVKM. The CDR3 is CASGEGRNNEKLFF. In DNA, the CDR3 is TGTGCCAGCGGTGAGGGCCGAAATAATGAAAAACTGTTTTTT. Full variable domain (rest looked up from reference TRBV28 and TRBJ1-4): DVKVTQSSRYLVKRTGEKVFLECVQDMDHENMFWYRQDPGLGLRLIYFSYDVKMKEKGDIPEGYSVSREKKERFSLILESASTNQTSMYLCASGEGRNNEKLFFGSGTQLSVL.

This clonotype was seen ten or more times. The chain's CDR3 is CATSDGYTEAFF. The DNA for the CDR3 is TGTGCCACCAGTGATGGGTACACTGAAGCTTTCTTT. The V gene is TRBV24-1, the J gene TRBJ1-1; D uncertain. Trimming shortened V by 3 bases and J by 3 bases, and 4 bases separated the two germline ends. This CDR3 is built from 12 residues. In germline, CDR1 is KGHDR, CDR2 SFDVKD.

The table lists this clonotype with many counts. V usage is TRBV14 and J usage is TRBJ1-2; 8 bases agree with TRBD1. The CDR3 sequence is 15 residues long. With 1 base clipped from V and 2 bases from J, the junction kept 3 bases outside the gene matches. CDR1 and CDR2 (germline): SGHDN, FVKESK. CDR3 amino acids: CASSQAGGENYGYTF. The CDR3 nucleotides read TGTGCCAGCAGCCAAGCAGGGGGCGAAAACTATGGCTACACCTTC. Full variable domain (remainder filled in from reference TRBV14 and TRBJ1-2): EAGVTQFPSHSVIEKGQTVTLRCDPISGHDNLYWYRRVMGKEIKFLLHFVKESKQDESGMPNNRFLAERTGGTYSTLKVQPAELEDSGVYFCASSQAGGENYGYTFGSGTRLTVV.

On this clonotype itself: A far larger clone differs by one base, so this is likely a read error. The chain links TRBV28 to TRBJ2-1, with 7 bases matching TRBD1. CDR3 length equals 15 residues. The germline CDR1 and CDR2 sequences are MDHEN and SYDVKM. With V trimmed by 4 bases and J by 10 bases, 13 bases remained unmatched. CDR3 nucleotide sequence: TGTGCCAGCAGTTCGGCCGGGACAGACTCCTACGAGCAGTTCTTC. Protein: CASSSAGTDSYEQFF. Complete variable domain (other parts from reference TRBV28 and TRBJ2-1): DVKVTQSSRYLVKRTGEKVFLECVQDMDHENMFWYRQDPGLGLRLIYFSYDVKMKEKGDIPEGYSVSREKKERFSLILESASTNQTSMYLCASSSAGTDSYEQFFGPGTRLTVL.

The genes are TRBV5-1 and TRBJ2-1, with TRBD2 identical over 8 bases. J was trimmed by 8 bases and V by 4 bases; bases with no gene match: 17. Germline CDR1 and CDR2: SGHRS and YFSETQ. The CDR3 is 17 residues long. The CDR3 coding sequence is TGCGCCAGCAGCCGGATGACTAGCGCGGGAATTAGCGATGAGCAGTTCTTC. It encodes CASSRMTSAGISDEQFF.

This clonotype was seen many times. This sequence joins TRBV30 and TRBJ1-6; perhaps TRBD1 as D (5 bases). This CDR3 has 15 residues. In germline, CDR1 is GTSNPN, CDR2 SVGIG (reference sequence). The ends were cut back, 5 bases at V and 14 bases at J, with 25 bases in the middle. In DNA form, the CDR3 reads TGTGCCTGGGAGGGGACCGAAACAGGCTCGGAATCCCTCCACTTT. It specifies CAWEGTETGSESLHF.

There are many counts of this clonotype. The chain uses TRBV29-1 and TRBJ1-1, with TRBD1 matching over 8 bases. This CDR3 region has 11 residues. V shed 5 bases, J shed 5 bases, and the junction held 1 base outside the gene matches. CDR1 is SQVTM, CDR2 ANQGSEA, per germline. The CDR3 sequence: CSVQGATEAFF. For the CDR3, the DNA is TGCAGCGTTCAGGGGGCGACTGAAGCTTTCTTT.

As to this clonotype: This probably arose from a read error, given a far larger clone one base away. The V gene is TRBV6-1, the J gene TRBJ2-2; D is possibly TRBD2 (6 bases). The CDR3 is made up of 17 amino acids. CDR1 and CDR2 from the germline V gene are MNHNS and SASEGT. Trimming took 5 bases from V and 4 from J, leaving 20 bases between them. The CDR3 DNA sequence: TGTGCCAGCAGTTCCCCGGGACTCCTAGGGGTCACCGGGGAGCTGTTTTTT. Protein product: CASSSPGLLGVTGELFF.

This clonotype was recorded at least ten times. CDR3 in DNA: TGTGCCAGCAGCTTCGGGTCGGATCAGCCCCAGCATTTT. The encoded protein is CASSFGSDQPQHF. The gene calls are TRBV5-5 and TRBJ1-5, with D unclear. Germline values: CDR1 SGHKS, CDR2 YYEKEE (reference sequence). V was trimmed by 2 bases and J by 5 bases, leaving 8 bases between them. This CDR3 is 13 amino acids long. The full variable domain, in which reference TRBV5-5 and TRBJ1-5 provide the parts outside the CDR3, is DAGVTQSPTHLIKTRGQQVTLRCSPISGHKSVSWYQQVLGQGPQFIFQYYEKEERGRGNFPDRFSARQFPNYSSELNVNALLLGDSALYLCASSFGSDQPQHFGDGTRLSIL.

This sequence joins TRBV11-2 and TRBJ2-2; TRBD1 aligns across 10 bases. The CDR3 is 15 amino acids. Germline values: CDR1 SGHAT, CDR2 FQNNGV. V gave up 1 base and J gave up 6 bases; unmatched junction bases: 2. The CDR3 DNA is TGTGCCAGCAGCTTAGGACAGGGGGCGGCCGGGGAGCTGTTTTTT. This codes for CASSLGQGAAGELFF.

A few counts support this clonotype. V and J are TRBV19 and TRBJ1-1, with a weak D call TRBD1 (5 bases). This CDR3 is 14 amino acids long. In germline, CDR1 is LNHDA, CDR2 SQIVND (reference sequence). With 6 bases removed from V and 1 base from J, the gap between germline ends came to 12 bases. The CDR3 DNA follows: TGTGCCAGTAGAGTGGACGGACAGAACACTGAAGCTTTCTTT. Translating gives CASRVDGQNTEAFF.